The clone carrying this T cell receptor (beta chain) has a handful of counts. The sample comes from a study of blood T cell repertoires in COVID-19. At the level of the study: T cells, B-cell-depleted T cells, or PBMCs supplied cDNA or gDNA.

CDR1 and CDR2 (germline): SGHDN, FVKESK. Trimming cost V 2 bases and J 0 bases, with 13 bases left between them. This CDR3 contains 17 residues. How the authors handled the data: Estimates of nucleated cell counts were drawn from the amplification of reference gene primers. Some clones are missing from TCRdb's copy, which holds only in-frame ones; the method was immunoSEQ multiplex PCR. That table supplies the V and J calls and clone size; D and trimming were determined from the DNA. The table records about 210,000 clones, roughly 80% of them present only once. V and J are TRBV14 and TRBJ1-4; weak D call: TRBD1 (5 bases). The source material was peripheral blood. The receptor was isolated from a man aged 60-69 years with COVID-19, enrolled during active disease. The CDR3 nucleotides read TGTGCCAGCAGCCAAATCGGGGCGGGAGCAACTAATGAAAAACTGTTTTTT. This codes for CASSQIGAGATNEKLFF.